This entry lists 16 T cell receptor beta chains sequenced from one sample in a study of beta chain features in type 1 diabetes. Expressed TCRB transcripts got sequenced, as all isolated RNA was reverse transcribed. TCRdb's table, derived via immunoSEQ multiplex PCR, lists solely in-frame clones and lacks some. The data hold 430,000 or so clones, with about an eighth observed a single time. Sequenced material: naive CD4+ T cells from blood. The receptors were sampled from a woman younger than 35 in good health.

The chain couples TRBV10-3 to TRBJ1-6, with a weak D call TRBD1 (5 bases). Trimming stripped 3 bases from V and 4 bases from J, with 7 bases between. This CDR3 is built from 14 residues. In germline, CDR1 is ENHRY, CDR2 SYGVKD. The CDR3 protein is CAISDREYNSPLHF. As DNA, the CDR3 is TGTGCCATCAGTGACAGGGAGTATAATTCACCCCTCCACTTT.

The J gene is TRBJ1-2, the V gene TRBV27, with 7 bases aligning to TRBD1. The germline V gene has CDR1 MNHEY and CDR2 SMNVEV (reference sequence). The CDR3 is made up of 13 amino acids. J gave up 4 bases and V 5 bases, and 4 bases lay outside the gene matches. This CDR3 reads CASSRDSFYGYTF. CDR3 nucleotides: TGTGCCAGCAGTCGGGACAGCTTCTATGGCTACACCTTC.

This clone was detected only a few times. The V call is TRBV6-5, the J call TRBJ1-6; the match to TRBD1 covers 7 bases. Losses at the gene ends were 6 bases for V and 7 bases for J; bases not matched to a gene: 9. From germline, CDR1 is MNHEY and CDR2 SVGAGI. The CDR3 runs to 15 residues. CDR3 coding DNA: TGTGCCAGCAGCCTCCAGACAGGGTTAAATTCACCCCTCCACTTT. Encoded protein: CASSLQTGLNSPLHF.

This clone was observed a few times. The rearrangement links TRBV7-9 to TRBJ1-1; no reliable D call. Trimming took 5 bases from V and 4 from J, leaving 8 bases between them. The germline gives CDR1 SEHNR, CDR2 FQNEAQ (reference sequence). CDR3 length: 12 amino acids. The CDR3 DNA is TGTGCCAGCAGCCCCTCGTCCACTGAAGCTTTCTTT. It encodes CASSPSSTEAFF.

The V gene is TRBV5-6, the J gene TRBJ2-7; tentative D call: TRBD1 (6 bases). With 4 bases removed from V and 0 bases from J, the gap between germline ends came to 17 bases. In germline, CDR1 is SGHDT, CDR2 YYEEEE. The CDR3 totals 16 residues. CDR3 region: CASSIYGQTSSYEQYF. Here the CDR3 DNA reads TGTGCCAGCAGCATATACGGACAGACCAGCTCCTACGAGCAGTACTTC.

The chain employs TRBV7-9 and TRBJ1-1, with D unclear. Germline values: CDR1 SEHNR, CDR2 FQNEAQ (reference sequence). Trimming cost V 8 bases and J 5 bases, with 15 bases left between them. The length of the CDR3 is 13 residues. DNA for the CDR3: TGTGCCAGCGGGTTATCGAAGGTAACTGAAGCTTTCTTT. It translates to CASGLSKVTEAFF.

For the CDR3, the DNA is TGCAGTGCTAGAGAGGAATACGAGCAGTACTTC. Protein: CSAREEYEQYF. The V gene is TRBV20-1, the J gene TRBJ2-7, with D hard to call. This CDR3 is built from 11 residues. The V end was cut by 0 bases, the J end by 4 bases, with 4 bases between. The germline gives CDR1 DFQATT, CDR2 SNEGSKA (reference sequence).

In this sample, this clone turned up a few times. V is TRBV28 and J is TRBJ1-5; no clear D. V lost 5 bases and J lost 5, with 16 bases in between. Germline loops: CDR1 MDHEN, CDR2 SYDVKM. The CDR3 totals 15 residues. The CDR3 loop is CASSALTGWDQPQHF. Here the CDR3 DNA reads TGTGCCAGCAGTGCCCTAACGGGGTGGGATCAGCCCCAGCATTTT.

This clone was detected a few times. The rearrangement links TRBV7-2 to TRBJ2-5; D gene unclear. Germline loops: CDR1 SGHTA, CDR2 FQGNSA. Between the trimmed V and J ends, which lost 5 bases and 5 bases, there was a span of 15 bases. The CDR3 covers 14 residues. The CDR3 bases are TGTGCCAGCAGCCACCTGGGAAAAGGGGAGACCCAGTACTTC. Amino acid sequence: CASSHLGKGETQYF.

The rearrangement links TRBV6-1 to TRBJ2-7; TRBD1 matches at 7 bases. Per the germline V gene, CDR1 is MNHNS and CDR2 is SASEGT. Losses at the gene ends were 3 bases for V and 6 bases for J; bases not matched to a gene: 8. CDR3 size: 14 residues. As DNA, the CDR3 is TGTGCCAGCAGTGAGATGTACAGGGGAAGCGAGCAGTACGTC. This gives the protein CASSEMYRGSEQYV.

The chain links TRBV29-1 to TRBJ2-7, with a weak D call TRBD1 (6 bases). The CDR3 length is 14 residues. Looked up from germline, CDR1 is SQVTM and CDR2 is ANQGSEA. The V end lost 1 base, the J end lost 5 bases, and 15 bases lay between the germline ends. The CDR3 is CSVEGVRGRDEQYV. CDR3 sequence (DNA): TGCAGCGTTGAAGGGGTCAGGGGACGGGACGAGCAGTACGTC.

The chain has TRBV5-1 and TRBJ2-5; 8 bases are a match to TRBD1. The V segment lost 0 bases and the J segment 1 base; nucleotides outside the gene matches: 8. The CDR3 totals 17 residues. Per the germline V gene, CDR1 is SGHRS and CDR2 is YFSETQ. The CDR3: CASSLAVTGDRQETQYF. The DNA of the CDR3 is TGCGCCAGCAGCTTGGCCGTGACAGGGGACCGCCAAGAGACCCAGTACTTC.

The rearrangement uses TRBV25-1 and TRBJ1-1; D call uncertain. The ends were cut back, 4 bases at V and 5 bases at J, with 11 bases in the middle. Germline assignment: CDR1 MGHDK and CDR2 SYGVNS. CDR3 size: 13 residues. Written as DNA, the CDR3 is TGTGCCAGCAGTGTAGCAGGAAGGACTGAAGCTTTCTTT. Amino acids: CASSVAGRTEAFF.

In this sample, this clone turned up a few times. The J gene is TRBJ2-7, the V gene TRBV14; D not resolved. The CDR3 runs to 13 residues. Germline CDR1 reads SGHDN; CDR2 reads FVKESK. Trimming pared 0 bases from V and 6 bases from J, leaving 9 bases between. CDR3 sequence (DNA): TGTGCCAGCAGCCAAGATTTGGGTCGCGAGCAGTACTTC. Encoded protein: CASSQDLGREQYF. Complete variable domain (other parts from reference TRBV14 and TRBJ2-7): EAGVTQFPSHSVIEKGQTVTLRCDPISGHDNLYWYRRVMGKEIKFLLHFVKESKQDESGMPNNRFLAERTGGTYSTLKVQPAELEDSGVYFCASSQDLGREQYFGPGTRLTVT.

This clone was picked up a small number of times. The chain couples TRBV5-1 to TRBJ1-4; D might be TRBD1 (5 bases). This CDR3 is built from 14 residues. The ends were cut back, 1 base at V and 4 bases at J, with 8 bases in the middle. Germline V gene lookup returns CDR1 SGHRS and CDR2 YFSETQ. DNA of the CDR3: TGCGCCAGCAGCTTGTCAGGGAATAATGAAAAACTGTTTTTT. Its protein product is CASSLSGNNEKLFF.

This clone was detected only a few times. The chain couples TRBV7-9 to TRBJ2-5; a possible D gene is TRBD1 (5 bases). Trimming left V 1 base short and J 2 bases short, with 14 bases between. This CDR3 has 16 amino acids. Looked up from germline, CDR1 is SEHNR and CDR2 is FQNEAQ (reference sequence). CDR3 loop: CASSLVVWGGQETQYF. CDR3 DNA: TGTGCCAGCAGCTTAGTTGTTTGGGGCGGACAAGAGACCCAGTACTTC. Drawing the rest from reference TRBV7-9 and TRBJ2-5, the complete variable domain is DTGVSQNPRHKITKRGQNVTFRCDPISEHNRLYWYRQTLGQGPEFLTYFQNEAQLEKSRLLSDRFSAERPKGSFSTLEIQRTEQGDSAMYLCASSLVVWGGQETQYFGPGTRLLVL.